A single T cell receptor beta chain is shown here with its context. CDR1 is MNHEY, CDR2 SMNVEV, per germline (reference sequence). The CDR3 runs 19 residues. V trimming: 5 bases; J trimming: 7 bases; junction bases outside the gene matches: 20. Sequencing used immunoSEQ multiplex PCR; TCRdb keeps in-frame clones, though not all of them. The sample lists 100,000 or so clones; 85% to 95% were seen once. This specimen belongs to a study of siplizumab effects on memory and regulatory T cells. Sequenced: CD4+ T cells sorted from blood. The sequence was collected from a human donor in good health. The rearrangement joins TRBV27 to TRBJ2-1; 10 bases align to TRBD2. As DNA, the CDR3 is TGTGCCAGCAGTATCAGACCGGGGGCCAGCGGGAGGGCTAGGAATGAGCAGTTCTTC. Protein sequence: CASSIRPGASGRARNEQFF.